This TCR beta chain was found in a study of blood T cell repertoires in COVID-19. Study-wide background: Specimens from acute and convalescent COVID-19 originated in the United States, Italy and Spain. Sources were T cells, B-cell-depleted T cells, or PBMCs; the material itself was cDNA or gDNA.

Only a few counts were recorded for this clone. CDR1 is KGHSY, CDR2 FQNENV, per germline. V lost 1 base and J 0 bases, leaving 12 bases between the germline ends. The CDR3 loop spans 16 amino acids. Assay: immunoSEQ multiplex PCR; the TCRdb copy retains only in-frame clones and omits some. Of some 100,000 clones in the sample, around 80% are singletons; the top ten hold 2% to 3%. Sequencing was performed on peripheral blood. The gene calls are TRBV16 and TRBJ1-1, with D hard to call. The sequence came from a man aged 45-60 years with acute or convalescent COVID-19. CDR3 region: CASSQFLGSMNTEAFF. DNA for the CDR3: TGTGCCAGCAGCCAATTTCTCGGGAGTATGAACACTGAAGCTTTCTTT.